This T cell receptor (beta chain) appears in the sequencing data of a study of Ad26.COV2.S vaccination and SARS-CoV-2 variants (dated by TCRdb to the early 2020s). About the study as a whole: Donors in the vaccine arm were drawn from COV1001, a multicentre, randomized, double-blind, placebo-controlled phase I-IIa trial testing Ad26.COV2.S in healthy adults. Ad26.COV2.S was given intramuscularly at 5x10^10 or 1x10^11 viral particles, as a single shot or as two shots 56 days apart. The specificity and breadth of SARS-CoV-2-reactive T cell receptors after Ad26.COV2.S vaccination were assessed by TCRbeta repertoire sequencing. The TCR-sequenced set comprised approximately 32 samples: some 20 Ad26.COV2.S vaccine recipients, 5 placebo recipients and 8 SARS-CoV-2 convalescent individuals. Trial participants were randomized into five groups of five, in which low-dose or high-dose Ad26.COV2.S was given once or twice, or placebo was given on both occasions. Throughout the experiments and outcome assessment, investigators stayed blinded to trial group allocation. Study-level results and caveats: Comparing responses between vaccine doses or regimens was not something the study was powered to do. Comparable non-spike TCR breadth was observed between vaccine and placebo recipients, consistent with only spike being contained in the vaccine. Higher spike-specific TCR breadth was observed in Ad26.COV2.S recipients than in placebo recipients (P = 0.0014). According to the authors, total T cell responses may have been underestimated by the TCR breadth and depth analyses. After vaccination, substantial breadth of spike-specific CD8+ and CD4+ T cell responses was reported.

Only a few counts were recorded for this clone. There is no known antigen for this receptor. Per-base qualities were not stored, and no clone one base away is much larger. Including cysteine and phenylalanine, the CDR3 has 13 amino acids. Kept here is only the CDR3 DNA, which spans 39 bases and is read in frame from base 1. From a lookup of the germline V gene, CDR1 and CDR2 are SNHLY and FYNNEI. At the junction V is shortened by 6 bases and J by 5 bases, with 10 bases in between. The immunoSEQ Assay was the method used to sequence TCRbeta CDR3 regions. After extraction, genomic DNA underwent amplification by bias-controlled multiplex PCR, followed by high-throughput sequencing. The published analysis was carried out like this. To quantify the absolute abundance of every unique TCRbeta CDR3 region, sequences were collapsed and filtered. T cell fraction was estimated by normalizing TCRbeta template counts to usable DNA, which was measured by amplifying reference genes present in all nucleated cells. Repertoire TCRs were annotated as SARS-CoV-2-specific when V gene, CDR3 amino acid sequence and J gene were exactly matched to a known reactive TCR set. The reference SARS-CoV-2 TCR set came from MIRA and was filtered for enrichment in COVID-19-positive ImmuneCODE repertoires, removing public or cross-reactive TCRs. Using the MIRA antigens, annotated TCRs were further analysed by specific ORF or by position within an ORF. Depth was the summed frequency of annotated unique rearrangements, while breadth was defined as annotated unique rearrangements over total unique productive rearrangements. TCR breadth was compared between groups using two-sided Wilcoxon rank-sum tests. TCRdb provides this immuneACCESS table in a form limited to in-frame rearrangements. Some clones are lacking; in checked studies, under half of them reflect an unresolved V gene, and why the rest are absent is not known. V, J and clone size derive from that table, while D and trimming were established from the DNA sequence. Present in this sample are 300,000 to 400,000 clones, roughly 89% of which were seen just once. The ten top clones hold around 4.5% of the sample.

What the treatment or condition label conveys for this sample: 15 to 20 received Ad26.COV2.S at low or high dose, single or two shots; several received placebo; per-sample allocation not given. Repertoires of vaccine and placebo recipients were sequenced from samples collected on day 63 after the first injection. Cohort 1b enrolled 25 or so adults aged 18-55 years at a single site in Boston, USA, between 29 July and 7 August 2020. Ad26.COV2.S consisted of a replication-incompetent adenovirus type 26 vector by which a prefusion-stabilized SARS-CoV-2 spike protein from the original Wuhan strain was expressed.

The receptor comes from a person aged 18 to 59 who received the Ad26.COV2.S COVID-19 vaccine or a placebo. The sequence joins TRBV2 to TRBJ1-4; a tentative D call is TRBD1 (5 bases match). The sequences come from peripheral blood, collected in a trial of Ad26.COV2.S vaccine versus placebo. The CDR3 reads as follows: CASRQALNEKLFF. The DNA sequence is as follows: TGTGCCAGCAGACAGGCCCTAAATGAAAAACTGTTTTTT.